What follows are 23 T cell receptor beta chains derived from one specimen sequenced in a study of cytomegalovirus exposure and HLA in healthy donors. PCR primers comprised 60 Vbeta and 13 Jbeta primers. Profiling relied on immunoSEQ multiplex PCR, and the TCRdb table lists in-frame clones only, not all of them. The sample holds about 120,000 clones; less than 85% are singletons and the top ten take about 8.9%. Sequencing was performed on PBMCs. All receptors derive from a man aged 25-45 years in good health and CMV-seropositive.

The gene calls are TRBV5-1 and TRBJ2-5; 11 bases are shared with TRBD2. CDR3 length: 16 residues. Germline V gene data show CDR1 as SGHRS and CDR2 as YFSETQ. V lost 4 bases, J lost 4 bases, and 9 bases stayed unmatched. The CDR3, as DNA: TGCGCCAGCAGCCGCGCTAGCGGGGGGCGGGGAGAGACCCAGTACTTC. This sequence encodes CASSRASGGRGETQYF.

This chain connects TRBV4-1 to TRBJ1-4; D may be TRBD1 (6 bases). The germline V gene encodes CDR1 MGHRA and CDR2 YSYEKL. The V end was cut by 2 bases, the J end by 3 bases, with 19 bases between. There are 18 residues in the CDR3. The CDR3 sequence is CASSQLWLGGVSNEKLFF. CDR3 sequence (DNA): TGCGCCAGCAGCCAACTTTGGCTAGGGGGGGTTTCTAATGAAAAACTGTTTTTT.

The chain recombines TRBV9 with TRBJ2-7; D perhaps matches TRBD2 (7 bases). V was pared by 4 bases and J by 3 bases, with 14 bases between. Germline V CDR1 and CDR2: SGDLS, YYNGEE. This CDR3 is 14 amino acids long. This CDR3 is CASSPEGEGYEQYF. The CDR3 DNA is TGTGCCAGCAGCCCCGAGGGGGAGGGCTACGAGCAGTACTTC.

The V and J genes are TRBV27 and TRBJ2-1; no definite D call. The CDR3 spans 15 residues. The germline V and J ends were trimmed by 5 bases and 0 bases, with 11 bases remaining between them. The germline V gene has CDR1 MNHEY and CDR2 SMNVEV (reference sequence). The CDR3 spells CASSTRLASYNEQFF. CDR3 in DNA: TGTGCCAGCAGTACCAGACTGGCCTCCTACAATGAGCAGTTCTTC.

The rearrangement joins TRBV9 to TRBJ1-1; 8 nucleotides match TRBD1. This CDR3 spans 15 amino acids. V trimming: 3 bases; J trimming: 4 bases; junction bases outside the gene matches: 8. Germline V lookup: CDR1 SGDLS, CDR2 YYNGEE. The CDR3 reads CASSATGGESTEAFF. The CDR3 nucleotides read TGTGCCAGCAGCGCCACAGGGGGGGAGAGCACTGAAGCTTTCTTT.

The chain uses TRBV6-1 and TRBJ1-4, with a possible D match to TRBD1 (5 bases). V was pared by 3 bases and J by 0 bases, with 11 bases between. The CDR3 length is 16 residues. CDR1 is MNHNS and CDR2 is SASEGT in the germline V gene. The CDR3 DNA is TGTGCCAGCAGTGACCTCGGGGGGGCAACTAATGAAAAACTGTTTTTT. Residues: CASSDLGGATNEKLFF.

This clone was seen a few times. This sample also contains other DNA sequences that code for the same CDR3. V is TRBV29-1 and J is TRBJ1-4; 8 positions agree with TRBD1. From germline, CDR1 is SQVTM and CDR2 ANQGSEA. This CDR3 contains 14 residues. With V trimmed by 3 bases and J by 3 bases, 3 bases remained unmatched. The DNA of the CDR3 is TGCAGCGTTGAGGGGACAGGTTCTAATGAAAAACTGTTTTTT. Amino acid sequence: CSVEGTGSNEKLFF.

V and J are TRBV7-9 and TRBJ2-7; D may be TRBD2 (5 bases). Germline-derived CDR1 and CDR2 are SEHNR and FQNEAQ (reference sequence). V lost 5 bases, J lost 6 bases, and 11 bases lay in between. The length of the CDR3 is 12 residues. CDR3 amino acids: CASSGGRAEQYF. The CDR3 DNA reads as TGTGCCAGCAGCGGAGGACGGGCCGAGCAGTACTTC.

The chain combines TRBV28 with TRBJ1-2; D gene uncertain. The CDR3 runs 14 residues. V dropped 7 bases and J dropped 4 bases, with 16 bases sitting between them. Germline V gene data show CDR1 as MDHEN and CDR2 as SYDVKM. The CDR3 DNA is TGTGCCAGCACCCAGCCGGGGATAGGCTATGGCTACACCTTC. Its translation: CASTQPGIGYGYTF.

This clone occurred a few times. The CDR3 DNA is TGCGCCAGCAGCTTGTTAGGGACAGACACAAACTATGGCTACACCTTC. It translates to CASSLLGTDTNYGYTF. This sequence joins TRBV5-1 and TRBJ1-2; TRBD1 aligns across 7 bases. Germline CDR1 and CDR2: SGHRS and YFSETQ. The V segment lost 1 base and the J segment 2 bases; nucleotides outside the gene matches: 8. This CDR3 spans 16 amino acids.

This clone has only one observation. The chain employs TRBV27 and TRBJ2-2; possibly TRBD2 for D (6 bases). Germline V gene data show CDR1 as MNHEY and CDR2 as SMNVEV (reference sequence). The V end lost 3 bases, the J end lost 4 bases, and 9 bases lay between the germline ends. This CDR3 is built from 14 residues. CDR3 sequence reads: CASSLGRGTGELFF. CDR3 DNA: TGTGCCAGCAGTTTGGGGCGGGGCACCGGGGAGCTGTTTTTT.

The J gene is TRBJ1-2, the V gene TRBV27; 8 positions agree with TRBD1. The J segment lost 4 bases and the V segment lost 3 bases, leaving 10 bases of the junction unmatched. The germline V gene encodes CDR1 MNHEY and CDR2 SMNVEV (reference sequence). CDR3 length: 16 residues. The DNA of the CDR3 is TGTGCCAGCAGTTTGATACAGGGGGTGGAGACCTATGGCTACACCTTC. This translates into CASSLIQGVETYGYTF.

The chain links TRBV5-1 to TRBJ2-7, with TRBD2 as a possible D gene (5 bases). V was trimmed by 3 bases and J by 3 bases, leaving 7 bases between them. Germline CDR1 and CDR2: SGHRS and YFSETQ. The CDR3 is made up of 12 amino acids. The CDR3 DNA is TGCGCCAGCAGCTCCCGGGGCTACGAGCAGTACTTC. Translation: CASSSRGYEQYF.

The chain carries TRBV6-5 and TRBJ1-4, with a tentative D call TRBD1 (6 bases). Germline CDR1 is MNHEY and CDR2 is SVGAGI. This CDR3 has 14 residues. The V and J ends lost 2 bases and 5 bases respectively, with 9 bases between them. The chain's CDR3 is CASSYHQGNEKLFF. The CDR3 DNA reads as TGTGCCAGCAGTTACCACCAGGGGAATGAAAAACTGTTTTTT.

The gene calls are TRBV28 and TRBJ1-5; D gene ambiguous. This CDR3 is built from 14 residues. Germline-derived CDR1 and CDR2 are MDHEN and SYDVKM. V gave up 5 bases and J gave up 1 base, with 9 bases separating them. The CDR3 region is CASSGEASNQPQHF. In DNA, the CDR3 is TGTGCCAGCAGTGGGGAGGCCAGCAATCAGCCCCAGCATTTT. The variable domain in full, completed from reference TRBV28 and TRBJ1-5, reads DVKVTQSSRYLVKRTGEKVFLECVQDMDHENMFWYRQDPGLGLRLIYFSYDVKMKEKGDIPEGYSVSREKKERFSLILESASTNQTSMYLCASSGEASNQPQHFGDGTRLSIL.

The chain links TRBV28 to TRBJ2-1, with D maybe TRBD1 (6 bases). Germline V gene data show CDR1 as MDHEN and CDR2 as SYDVKM. CDR3 length equals 15 residues. V gave up 2 bases and J gave up 8 bases, with 16 bases separating them. The CDR3 here is CASSLPRQVLDEQFF. The CDR3 coding sequence is TGTGCCAGCAGTTTACCCAGACAGGTCTTGGATGAGCAGTTCTTC.

The chain joins TRBV6-1 to TRBJ1-4; D is ambiguous. Trimming removed 3 bases at V and 7 bases at J, with 12 bases between. CDR3 length: 14 residues. Germline V lookup: CDR1 MNHNS, CDR2 SASEGT. Here the CDR3 DNA reads TGTGCCAGCAGTGAGGCCGGCCGGGGTGAAAAACTGTTTTTT. It translates to CASSEAGRGEKLFF.

Here the CDR3 DNA reads TGTGCCATCCGGGGGACGGCTGTTTATAATTCACCCCTCCACTTT. This codes for CAIRGTAVYNSPLHF. This chain links TRBV10-3 with TRBJ1-6; D is perhaps TRBD1 (5 bases). The CDR3 spans 15 residues. Germline V gene sequence: CDR1 ENHRY, CDR2 SYGVKD. The ends were cut back, 8 bases at V and 4 bases at J, with 15 bases in the middle.

This chain joins TRBV6-1 and TRBJ1-6; D possibly corresponds to TRBD1 (6 bases). Germline V lookup: CDR1 MNHNS, CDR2 SASEGT. Trimming removed 4 bases at V and 8 bases at J, with 6 bases between. There are 12 residues in the CDR3. The CDR3 DNA follows: TGTGCCAGCAGTGCAGGGGATTCACCCCTCCACTTT. It yields the protein CASSAGDSPLHF.

This chain's CDR3 is CASSEVGLLLHF. As DNA, the CDR3 is TGTGCCAGCAGTGAAGTTGGACTCCTCCTCCACTTT. This chain uses TRBV6-5 with TRBJ1-6, with D hard to call. Germline loops: CDR1 MNHEY, CDR2 SVGAGI. The V gene lost 5 bases and the J gene lost 15 bases, with 14 bases spanning the gap. The CDR3 is 12 amino acids.

The chain is built from TRBV11-2 and TRBJ2-5; 8 nucleotides agree with TRBD1. The J call is doubtful: the DNA matches TRBJ2-7 better. The CDR3 covers 13 residues. Germline values: CDR1 SGHAT, CDR2 FQNNGV. The CDR3 loop is CASSLDRDYEQYF. The CDR3 region has the DNA TGTGCCAGCAGCTTGGACAGGGATTACGAGCAGTACTTC.

J is TRBJ2-1 and V is TRBV14; TRBD2 matches 8 bases. Germline CDR1 and CDR2: SGHDN and FVKESK. V was clipped by 8 bases and J by 1 base; unmatched bases: 1. This CDR3 is built from 13 residues. The CDR3 DNA follows: TGTGCCAGCGGGACTAGATCCTACAATGAGCAGTTCTTC. This codes for CASGTRSYNEQFF.

The chain employs TRBV4-2 and TRBJ1-1, with D possibly matching TRBD1 (6 bases). Trimming removed 4 bases from V and 1 base from J, with 10 bases in between. The germline V gene has CDR1 LGHNA and CDR2 YNFKEQ. The CDR3 is 14 residues long. The CDR3 DNA reads as TGTGCCAGCAGCCCCGGACAGTGGAACACTGAAGCTTTCTTT. This gives the protein CASSPGQWNTEAFF.